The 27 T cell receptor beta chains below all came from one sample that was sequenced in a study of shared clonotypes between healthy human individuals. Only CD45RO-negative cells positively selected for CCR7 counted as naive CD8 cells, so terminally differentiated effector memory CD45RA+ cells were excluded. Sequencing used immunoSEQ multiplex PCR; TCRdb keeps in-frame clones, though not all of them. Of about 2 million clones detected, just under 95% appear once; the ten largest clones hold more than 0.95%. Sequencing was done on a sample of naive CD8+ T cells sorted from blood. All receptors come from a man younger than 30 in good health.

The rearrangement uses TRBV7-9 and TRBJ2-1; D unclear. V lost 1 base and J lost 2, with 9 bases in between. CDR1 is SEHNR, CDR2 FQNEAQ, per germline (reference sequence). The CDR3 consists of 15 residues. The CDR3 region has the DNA TGTGCCAGCAGCTTAGTTTATCCGGCCTACAATGAGCAGTTCTTC. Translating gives CASSLVYPAYNEQFF.

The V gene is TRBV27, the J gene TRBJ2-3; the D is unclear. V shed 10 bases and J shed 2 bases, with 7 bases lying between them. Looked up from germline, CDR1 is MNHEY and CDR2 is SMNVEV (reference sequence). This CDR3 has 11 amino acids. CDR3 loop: CATALTDTQYF. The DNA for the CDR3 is TGTGCCACCGCCCTCACAGATACGCAGTATTTT.

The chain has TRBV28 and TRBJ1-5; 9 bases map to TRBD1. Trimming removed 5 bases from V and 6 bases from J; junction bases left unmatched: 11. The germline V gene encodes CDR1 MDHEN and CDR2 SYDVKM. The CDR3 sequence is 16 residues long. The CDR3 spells CASSPTRQGGFQPQHF. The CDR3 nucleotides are TGTGCCAGCAGTCCCACCCGACAGGGGGGATTTCAGCCCCAGCATTTT.

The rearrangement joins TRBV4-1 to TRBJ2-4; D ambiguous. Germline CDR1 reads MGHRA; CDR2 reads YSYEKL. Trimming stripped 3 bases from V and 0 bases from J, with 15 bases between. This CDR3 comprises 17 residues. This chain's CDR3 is CASSHFYQRIAKNIQYF. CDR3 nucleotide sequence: TGCGCCAGCAGCCATTTCTACCAGCGAATAGCCAAAAACATTCAGTACTTC.

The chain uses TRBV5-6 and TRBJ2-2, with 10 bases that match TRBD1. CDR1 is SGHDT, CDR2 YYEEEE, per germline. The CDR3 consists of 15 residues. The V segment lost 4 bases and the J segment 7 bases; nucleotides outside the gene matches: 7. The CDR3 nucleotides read TGTGCCAGCAGCGAGACAGGGGGCGTTAACGGGGAGCTGTTTTTT. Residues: CASSETGGVNGELFF. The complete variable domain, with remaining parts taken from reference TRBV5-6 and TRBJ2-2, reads DAGVTQSPTHLIKTRGQQVTLRCSPKSGHDTVSWYQQALGQGPQFIFQYYEEEERQRGNFPDRFSGHQFPNYSSELNVNALLLGDSALYLCASSETGGVNGELFFGEGSRLTVL.

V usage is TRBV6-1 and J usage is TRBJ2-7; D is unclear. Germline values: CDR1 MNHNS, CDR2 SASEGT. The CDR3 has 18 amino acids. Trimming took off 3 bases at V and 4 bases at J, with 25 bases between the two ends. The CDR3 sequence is CASSELAGFAVGNYEQYF. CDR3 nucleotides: TGTGCCAGCAGTGAGCTTGCCGGGTTCGCGGTTGGCAATTACGAGCAGTACTTC.

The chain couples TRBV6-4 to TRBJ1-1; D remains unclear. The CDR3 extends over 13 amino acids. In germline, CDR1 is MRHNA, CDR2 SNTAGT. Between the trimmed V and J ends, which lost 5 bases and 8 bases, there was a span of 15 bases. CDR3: CASSLGSGSEAFF. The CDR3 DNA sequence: TGTGCCAGCAGTCTAGGGAGCGGGTCCGAAGCTTTCTTT.

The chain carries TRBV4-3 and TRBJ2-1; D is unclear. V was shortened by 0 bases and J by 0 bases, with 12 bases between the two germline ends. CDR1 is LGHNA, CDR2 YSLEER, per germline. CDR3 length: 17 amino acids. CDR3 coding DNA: TGCGCCAGCAGCCAAGATGGATTGGGAAGCTCCTACAATGAGCAGTTCTTC. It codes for CASSQDGLGSSYNEQFF.

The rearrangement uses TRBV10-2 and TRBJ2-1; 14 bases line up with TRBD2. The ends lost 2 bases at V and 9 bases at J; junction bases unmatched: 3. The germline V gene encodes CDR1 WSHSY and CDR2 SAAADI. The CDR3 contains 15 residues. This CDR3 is CASSEGLAGGGEQFF. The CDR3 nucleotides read TGCGCCAGCAGTGAGGGACTAGCGGGGGGCGGTGAGCAGTTCTTC.

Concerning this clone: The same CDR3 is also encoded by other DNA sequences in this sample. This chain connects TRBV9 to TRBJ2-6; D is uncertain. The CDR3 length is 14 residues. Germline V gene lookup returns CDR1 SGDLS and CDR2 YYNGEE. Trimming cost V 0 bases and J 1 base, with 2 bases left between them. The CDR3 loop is CASSVGSGANVLTF. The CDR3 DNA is TGTGCCAGCAGCGTAGGGTCTGGGGCCAACGTCCTGACTTTC.

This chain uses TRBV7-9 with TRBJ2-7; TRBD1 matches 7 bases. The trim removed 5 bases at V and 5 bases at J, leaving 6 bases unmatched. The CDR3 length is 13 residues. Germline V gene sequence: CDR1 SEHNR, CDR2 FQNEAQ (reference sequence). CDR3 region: CASSPGDSNEQYF. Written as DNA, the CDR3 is TGTGCCAGCAGCCCCGGGGACAGCAACGAGCAGTACTTC.

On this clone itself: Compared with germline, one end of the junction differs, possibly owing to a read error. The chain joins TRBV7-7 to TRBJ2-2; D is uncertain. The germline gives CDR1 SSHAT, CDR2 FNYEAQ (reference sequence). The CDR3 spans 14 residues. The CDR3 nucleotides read TGTGCTAGCAGCACCCTTGCGAACACCGGGGAGCTGTTTTTT. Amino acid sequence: CASSTLANTGELFF.

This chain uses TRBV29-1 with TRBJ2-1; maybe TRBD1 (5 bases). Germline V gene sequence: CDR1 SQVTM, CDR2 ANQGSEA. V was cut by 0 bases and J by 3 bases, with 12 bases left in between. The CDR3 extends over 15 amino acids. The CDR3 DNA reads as TGCAGCGTTGAAGATTCTCCAGGGCACTACAATGAGCAGTTCTTC. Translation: CSVEDSPGHYNEQFF.

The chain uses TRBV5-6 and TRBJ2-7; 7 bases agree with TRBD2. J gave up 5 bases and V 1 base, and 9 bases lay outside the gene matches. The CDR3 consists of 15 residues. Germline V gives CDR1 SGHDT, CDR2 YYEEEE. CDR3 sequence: CASSLFRGEGDEQYF. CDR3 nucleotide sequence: TGTGCCAGCAGCTTGTTCCGGGGGGAAGGGGACGAGCAGTACTTC.

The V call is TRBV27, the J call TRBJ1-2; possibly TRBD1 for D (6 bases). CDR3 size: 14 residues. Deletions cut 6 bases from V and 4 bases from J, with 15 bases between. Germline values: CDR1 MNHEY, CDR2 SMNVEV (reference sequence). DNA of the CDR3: TGTGCCAGCAGGCCCCGGGGGGGCGTCTATGGCTACACCTTC. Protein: CASRPRGGVYGYTF.

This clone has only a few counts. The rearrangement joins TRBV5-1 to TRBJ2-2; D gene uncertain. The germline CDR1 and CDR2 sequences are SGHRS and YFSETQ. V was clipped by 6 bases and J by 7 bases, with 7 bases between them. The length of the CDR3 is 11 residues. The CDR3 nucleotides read TGCGCCAGCACTTCCGGCGGGGAGCTGTTTTTT. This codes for CASTSGGELFF.

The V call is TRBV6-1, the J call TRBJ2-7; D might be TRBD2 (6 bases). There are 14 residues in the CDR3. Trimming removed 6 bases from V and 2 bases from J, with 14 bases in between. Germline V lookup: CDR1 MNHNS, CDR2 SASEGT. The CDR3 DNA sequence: TGTGCCAGCAGCGGGGGAGACGCGGCCTACGAGCAGTACTTC. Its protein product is CASSGGDAAYEQYF.

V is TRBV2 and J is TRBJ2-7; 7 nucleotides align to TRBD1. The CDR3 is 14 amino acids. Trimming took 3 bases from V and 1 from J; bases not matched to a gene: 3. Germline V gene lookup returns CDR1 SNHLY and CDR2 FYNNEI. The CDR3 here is CASSDQGVSYEQYF. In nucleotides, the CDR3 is TGTGCCAGCAGTGACCAGGGGGTGTCCTACGAGCAGTACTTC.

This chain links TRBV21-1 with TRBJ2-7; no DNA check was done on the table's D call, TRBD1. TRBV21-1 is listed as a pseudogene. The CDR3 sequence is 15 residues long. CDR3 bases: TGTGCCAGCAGCAAAGTCAAACAGGGGGCTTGCGAGCAGTACTTC. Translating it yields CASSKVKQGACEQYF.

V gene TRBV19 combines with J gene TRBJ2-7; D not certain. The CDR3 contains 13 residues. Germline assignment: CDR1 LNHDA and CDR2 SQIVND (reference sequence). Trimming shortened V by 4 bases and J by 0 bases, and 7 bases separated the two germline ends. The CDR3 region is CASSNTNSYEQYF. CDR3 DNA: TGTGCCAGTAGTAACACAAACTCCTACGAGCAGTACTTC.

CDR3 protein: CASSENGHGQETQYF. As DNA, the CDR3 is TGTGCCAGCAGTGAAAATGGTCATGGCCAAGAGACCCAGTACTTC. The chain has TRBV2 and TRBJ2-5; no definite D call. The CDR3 is 15 amino acids. Germline assignment: CDR1 SNHLY and CDR2 FYNNEI. V was cut by 2 bases and J by 1 base, with 11 bases left in between. Supplemented by reference TRBV2 and TRBJ2-5, the full variable domain reads EPEVTQTPSHQVTQMGQEVILRCVPISNHLYFYWYRQILGQKVEFLVSFYNNEISEKSEIFDDQFSVERPDGSNFTLKIRSTKLEDSAMYFCASSENGHGQETQYFGPGTRLLVL.

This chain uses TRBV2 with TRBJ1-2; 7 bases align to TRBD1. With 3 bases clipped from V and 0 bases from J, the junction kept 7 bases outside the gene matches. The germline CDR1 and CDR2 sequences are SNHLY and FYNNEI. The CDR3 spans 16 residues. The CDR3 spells CASSDSVGTANYGYTF. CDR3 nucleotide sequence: TGTGCCAGCAGTGATAGTGTAGGGACAGCTAACTATGGCTACACCTTC.

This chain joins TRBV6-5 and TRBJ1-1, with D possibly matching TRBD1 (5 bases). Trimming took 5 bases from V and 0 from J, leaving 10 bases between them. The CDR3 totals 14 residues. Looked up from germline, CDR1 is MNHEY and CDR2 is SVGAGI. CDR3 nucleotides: TGTGCCAGCAGTCCAGGGATTATGAACACTGAAGCTTTCTTT. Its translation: CASSPGIMNTEAFF.

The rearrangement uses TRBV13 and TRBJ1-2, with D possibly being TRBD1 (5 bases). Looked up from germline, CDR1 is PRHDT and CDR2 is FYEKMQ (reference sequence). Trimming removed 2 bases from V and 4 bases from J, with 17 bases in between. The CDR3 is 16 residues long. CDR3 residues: CASSLIGSGGGYGYTF. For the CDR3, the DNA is TGTGCCAGCAGCTTAATAGGCTCGGGGGGAGGCTATGGCTACACCTTC.

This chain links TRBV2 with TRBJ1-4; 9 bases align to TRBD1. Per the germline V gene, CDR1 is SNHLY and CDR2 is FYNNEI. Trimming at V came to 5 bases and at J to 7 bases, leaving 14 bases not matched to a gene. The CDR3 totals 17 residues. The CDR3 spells CASSWDRTGADIEKLFF. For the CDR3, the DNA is TGTGCCAGCAGTTGGGACCGGACAGGGGCCGATATTGAAAAACTGTTTTTT.

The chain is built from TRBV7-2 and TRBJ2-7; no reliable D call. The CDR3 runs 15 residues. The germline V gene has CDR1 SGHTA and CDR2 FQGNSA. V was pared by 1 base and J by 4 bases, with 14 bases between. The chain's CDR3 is CASSLEPGEYYEQYF. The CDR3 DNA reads TGTGCCAGCAGCTTAGAGCCAGGAGAATATTACGAGCAGTACTTC.

Written as DNA, the CDR3 is TGCGCCAGCAGCCGAGGACAGGGGGCGGGCACCGGGGAGCTGTTTTTT. Translation gives CASSRGQGAGTGELFF. The V gene is TRBV5-1, the J gene TRBJ2-2, with 11 bases lining up with TRBD1. Germline loops: CDR1 SGHRS, CDR2 YFSETQ. V gave up 4 bases and J gave up 4 bases; unmatched junction bases: 6. This CDR3 has 16 amino acids.